This entry lists 15 T cell receptor beta chains sequenced from one sample in a study of blood T cell repertoires in COVID-19. Clones were sequenced by immunoSEQ multiplex PCR, and TCRdb holds only the in-frame ones, with some missing. Of 200,000 to 250,000 clones in the sample, 92% are singletons; the top ten hold around 0.84%. Sequencing was done on a sample of peripheral blood. Every receptor here comes from a man in his sixties with COVID-19, enrolled during active disease.

The chain is built from TRBV5-6 and TRBJ2-7; D remains ambiguous. Germline V CDR1 and CDR2: SGHDT, YYEEEE. The CDR3 loop spans 15 amino acids. In nucleotides, the CDR3 is TGTGCTTCTTTAAAAGGCGGCTCCCTCTCCTACGAGCAGTACTTC. It codes for CASLKGGSLSYEQYF.

V and J are TRBV2 and TRBJ1-5; D is perhaps TRBD1 (6 bases). V gave up 4 bases and J gave up 4 bases, with 14 bases separating them. The CDR3 totals 15 residues. Germline V CDR1 and CDR2: SNHLY, FYNNEI. The CDR3 sequence is CASSGRGIGNQPQHF. The CDR3 DNA reads TGTGCCAGCAGTGGCAGGGGCATAGGGAATCAGCCCCAGCATTTT. Full variable domain (missing parts from reference TRBV2 and TRBJ1-5): EPEVTQTPSHQVTQMGQEVILRCVPISNHLYFYWYRQILGQKVEFLVSFYNNEISEKSEIFDDQFSVERPDGSNFTLKIRSTKLEDSAMYFCASSGRGIGNQPQHFGDGTRLSIL.

The gene calls are TRBV10-3 and TRBJ1-6; 12 bases fit TRBD1. The V segment lost 6 bases and the J segment 6 bases; nucleotides outside the gene matches: 3. The CDR3 is made up of 15 amino acids. Germline loops: CDR1 ENHRY, CDR2 SYGVKD. The CDR3 DNA reads as TGTGCCATCAGCGGGACAGGGGGCCCTAATTCACCCCTCCACTTT. This sequence encodes CAISGTGGPNSPLHF.

The CDR3 spells CASSFWGGREQYF. The CDR3 nucleotides read TGTGCCAGCAGTTTCTGGGGGGGGCGCGAGCAGTACTTC. V and J are TRBV5-4 and TRBJ2-7; D possibly corresponds to TRBD2 (7 bases). Germline-derived CDR1 and CDR2 are SGHNT and YYREEE (reference sequence). V lost 5 bases to trimming and J lost 6 bases, with 15 bases between them. CDR3 length: 13 amino acids.

The V call is TRBV9, the J call TRBJ1-1; unclear D gene. Trimming removed 0 bases at V and 6 bases at J, with 18 bases between. CDR1 SGDLS and CDR2 YYNGEE come from the germline V gene. The CDR3 length is 16 residues. CDR3 amino acids: CASSVGYFGGGSEAFF. CDR3 DNA: TGTGCCAGCAGCGTAGGGTACTTCGGAGGAGGATCTGAAGCTTTCTTT.

The V gene is TRBV11-3, the J gene TRBJ1-5; no definite D call. The CDR3 is 15 amino acids. Trimming cost V 1 base and J 0 bases, with 7 bases left between them. The germline V gene has CDR1 SGHNT and CDR2 YENEEA. CDR3 in amino acids: CASSLGQNSNQPQHF. Written as DNA, the CDR3 is TGTGCCAGCAGCTTAGGCCAGAATAGCAATCAGCCCCAGCATTTT.

CDR3 loop: CASSRPTGANTEAFF. In DNA form, the CDR3 reads TGTGCCAGCAGCCGCCCGACAGGGGCGAACACTGAAGCTTTCTTT. The chain has TRBV4-2 and TRBJ1-1, with 8 nucleotides matching TRBD1. Germline-derived CDR1 and CDR2 are LGHNA and YNFKEQ. This CDR3 has 15 residues. With 4 bases clipped from V and 1 base from J, the junction kept 5 bases outside the gene matches.

This rearrangement joins TRBV7-2 to TRBJ2-3, with 9 bases aligning to TRBD2. The trim removed 1 base at V and 2 bases at J, leaving 4 bases unmatched. CDR1 and CDR2 from the germline V gene are SGHTA and FQGNSA. The CDR3 is 16 amino acids. DNA for the CDR3: TGTGCCAGCAGCTTAGGCGGCGGGAGGGCCACAGATACGCAGTATTTT. Translation gives CASSLGGGRATDTQYF. Complete variable domain (other parts from reference TRBV7-2 and TRBJ2-3): GAGVSQSPSNKVTEKGKDVELRCDPISGHTALYWYRQSLGQGLEFLIYFQGNSAPDKSGLPSDRFSAERTGGSVSTLTIQRTQQEDSAVYLCASSLGGGRATDTQYFGPGTRLTVL.

The chain uses TRBV4-3 and TRBJ2-1; TRBD2 aligns across 7 bases. CDR1 is LGHNA, CDR2 YSLEER, per germline. The CDR3 is 17 amino acids. V trimming: 4 bases; J trimming: 6 bases; junction bases outside the gene matches: 15. The CDR3 here is CASSRKEGSGTGNEQFF. The CDR3 nucleotides are TGCGCCAGCAGCCGGAAGGAAGGAAGCGGGACGGGCAATGAGCAGTTCTTC.

This chain links TRBV7-9 with TRBJ1-6; perhaps TRBD1 as D (5 bases). Germline-derived CDR1 and CDR2 are SEHNR and FQNEAQ (reference sequence). V lost 1 base and J lost 1, with 14 bases in between. This CDR3 comprises 18 residues. The CDR3 sequence is CASSLGQSGGSYNSPLHF. As DNA, the CDR3 is TGTGCCAGCAGCTTAGGACAGTCGGGTGGGTCCTATAATTCACCCCTCCACTTT.

This clone was detected only a few times. This chain uses TRBV28 with TRBJ1-5, with a tentative D call TRBD1 (6 bases). The ends were cut back, 6 bases at V and 5 bases at J, with 14 bases in the middle. The germline CDR1 and CDR2 sequences are MDHEN and SYDVKM. The CDR3 covers 14 residues. DNA of the CDR3: TGTGCCAGCAGCCCCGGACAGCCCGATCAGCCCCAGCATTTT. Encoded protein: CASSPGQPDQPQHF. Variable domain in full (rest from reference TRBV28 and TRBJ1-5): DVKVTQSSRYLVKRTGEKVFLECVQDMDHENMFWYRQDPGLGLRLIYFSYDVKMKEKGDIPEGYSVSREKKERFSLILESASTNQTSMYLCASSPGQPDQPQHFGDGTRLSIL.

The CDR3 loop is CASSPDRENYGYTF. In DNA, the CDR3 is TGTGCCAGCTCACCCGACAGGGAGAACTATGGCTACACCTTC. J is TRBJ1-2 and V is TRBV18; 7 bases agree with TRBD1. V lost 3 bases to trimming and J lost 2 bases; unmatched junction nucleotides: 3. The germline V gene encodes CDR1 KGHSH and CDR2 LQKENI. This CDR3 region has 14 residues.

This chain links TRBV19 with TRBJ1-6, with D hard to call. Germline CDR1 and CDR2: LNHDA and SQIVND (reference sequence). This CDR3 has 17 residues. Trimming took off 4 bases at V and 9 bases at J, with 22 bases between the two ends. The CDR3 loop reads CASSTALMLRLPSPLHF. The CDR3 DNA reads as TGTGCCAGTAGTACCGCCTTGATGCTCCGGTTACCTTCACCCCTCCACTTT.

The V call is TRBV28, the J call TRBJ1-2; 11 bases are shared with TRBD1. CDR1 is MDHEN, CDR2 SYDVKM, per germline. The CDR3 runs to 15 residues. Trimming at V came to 6 bases and at J to 7 bases, leaving 10 bases not matched to a gene. The CDR3: CASSRGTGGGGGYTF. As DNA, the CDR3 is TGTGCCAGCAGCCGCGGGACAGGGGGGGGCGGTGGCTACACCTTC.

V usage is TRBV15 and J usage is TRBJ1-5, with D hard to call. The V and J ends lost 3 bases and 2 bases respectively, with 8 bases between them. The CDR3 has 14 residues. Germline CDR1 LNHNV, CDR2 YYDKDF (reference sequence). CDR3: CATSSEVGNQPQHF. CDR3 in DNA: TGTGCCACCAGCAGTGAGGTGGGCAATCAGCCCCAGCATTTT.